One and the same sample provided the 3 T cell receptor beta chains below, sequenced in a study of OX40 agonist ivuxolimab in advanced cancers. The assay was immunoSEQ multiplex PCR, and TCRdb's table has in-frame clones only and misses some. The table has 35,000 or so clones, about 84% seen once. This sample comprised CD4+ or CD8+ T cells sorted from blood, obtained in a trial of the OX40 agonist ivuxolimab. The receptors derive from an adult with an advanced solid tumor such as melanoma, head and neck, liver or kidney cancer.

The chain combines TRBV5-4 with TRBJ2-1; D gene ambiguous. The germline V gene has CDR1 SGHNT and CDR2 YYREEE (reference sequence). The ends were cut back, 0 bases at V and 8 bases at J, with 6 bases in the middle. This CDR3 has 12 residues. CDR3 sequence (DNA): TGTGCCAGCAGCTTGGGACATTATGAGCAGTTCTTC. Its translation: CASSLGHYEQFF. Variable domain in full (rest from reference TRBV5-4 and TRBJ2-1): ETGVTQSPTHLIKTRGQQVTLRCSSQSGHNTVSWYQQALGQGPQFIFQYYREEENGRGNFPPRFSGLQFPNYSSELNVNALELDDSALYLCASSLGHYEQFFGPGTRLTVL.

The V call is TRBV28, the J call TRBJ2-3; 7 bases map to TRBD1. The V gene's germline CDR1 is MDHEN and CDR2 SYDVKM. J gave up 6 bases and V 6 bases, and 6 bases lay outside the gene matches. CDR3 size: 13 residues. The DNA for the CDR3 is TGTGCCAGCAGCGGTGACAGGGAGGATACGCAGTATTTT. Protein sequence: CASSGDREDTQYF. Full variable domain (rest looked up from reference TRBV28 and TRBJ2-3): DVKVTQSSRYLVKRTGEKVFLECVQDMDHENMFWYRQDPGLGLRLIYFSYDVKMKEKGDIPEGYSVSREKKERFSLILESASTNQTSMYLCASSGDREDTQYFGPGTRLTVL.

This chain links TRBV27 with TRBJ1-5, with D perhaps matching TRBD1 (6 bases). Looked up from germline, CDR1 is MNHEY and CDR2 is SMNVEV (reference sequence). The CDR3 loop spans 14 amino acids. Trimming took off 4 bases at V and 5 bases at J, with 12 bases between the two ends. CDR3 coding DNA: TGTGCCAGCAGTTCCAGGGGTTGGGATCAGCCCCAGCATTTT. Its translation: CASSSRGWDQPQHF.